A selection of T cell receptor beta chains follows, all from one sample in a study of cytomegalovirus exposure and HLA in healthy donors. TCRdb keeps only in-frame clones here, not all; method: immunoSEQ multiplex PCR. The table lists approximately 300,000 clones, 80% of them singletons, with 0.3% in the top ten. The specimen was PBMCs. The receptors originated from a girl aged 2-15 years in good health and CMV-seronegative. CDR3s include the opening cysteine and the closing phenylalanine or tryptophan. The D gene is left open where the match is weak. A clone size is listed for some rows: how often the clone was seen (once, few, many), or a class if it is expanded.

abundance,v_gene,d_gene,j_gene,len,CDR3aa,CDR3nt
-,TRBV30,-,TRBJ2-1,14,CAWSRLTPDNEQFF,TGTGCCTGGAGTCGCCTTACCCCAGACAATGAGCAGTTCTTC
few,TRBV19,-,TRBJ1-6,16,CASSIEAGMGRSPLHF,TGTGCCAGTAGTATAGAAGCAGGGATGGGGCGTTCACCCCTCCACTTT
few,TRBV27,TRBD1,TRBJ1-2,13,CASSRDRDYGYTF,TGTGCCAGCAGTCGGGACAGGGATTATGGCTACACCTTC
once,TRBV5-1,-,TRBJ1-1,14,CASSAGGEGTEAFF,TGCGCCAGCAGCGCGGGGGGAGAGGGCACTGAAGCTTTCTTT
-,TRBV5-6,TRBD1,TRBJ1-5,15,CASSLAGQGAGPQHF,TGTGCCAGCAGCTTGGCGGGACAGGGCGCGGGGCCCCAGCATTTT
-,TRBV4-1,TRBD1,TRBJ1-5,17,CASSQDHRTGSNQPQHF,TGCGCCAGCAGCCAAGATCACCGGACAGGGAGCAATCAGCCCCAGCATTTT
few,TRBV6-5,-,TRBJ2-7,15,CASSSPRDDSYEQYF,TGTGCCAGCAGTTCGCCCCGGGATGACTCCTACGAGCAGTACTTC
-,TRBV6-1,-,TRBJ1-5,15,CASQEPRRGRQPQHF,TGTGCCAGCCAGGAGCCTAGACGCGGGCGCCAGCCCCAGCATTTT
-,TRBV5-1,TRBD1,TRBJ1-2,13,CASSVGQVGGYTF,TGCGCCAGCAGCGTGGGACAGGTGGGTGGCTACACCTTC
-,TRBV28,TRBD1,TRBJ2-2,21,CASSFLVGLKQGVRHTGELFF,TGTGCCAGCAGTTTTTTGGTGGGTTTGAAACAGGGGGTAAGGCACACCGGGGAGCTGTTTTTT
-,TRBV6-6,TRBD1,TRBJ1-6,15,CASSLEPGTVASLHF,TGTGCCAGCAGCCTAGAACCCGGGACAGTTGCGTCCCTCCACTTT
-,TRBV9,-,TRBJ2-6,15,CASSVKGAGANVLTF,TGTGCCAGCAGCGTTAAGGGGGCTGGGGCCAACGTCCTGACTTTC
-,TRBV7-7,-,TRBJ2-2,14,CASSLAQGTGELFF,TGTGCCAGCAGCTTAGCGCAGGGTACCGGGGAGCTGTTTTTT
few,TRBV18,-,TRBJ2-7,14,CASSPPGSSGEQYF,TGTGCCAGCTCACCACCCGGGAGCTCGGGGGAGCAGTACTTC
-,TRBV18,-,TRBJ2-2,16,CASSPMDSINTGELFF,TGTGCCAGCTCCCCTATGGACAGCATTAACACCGGGGAGCTGTTTTTT
-,TRBV7-2,TRBD1,TRBJ2-1,15,CASSLDRGTDNEQFF,TGTGCCAGCAGCTTAGACAGGGGAACGGACAATGAGCAGTTCTTC
-,TRBV6-5,TRBD1,TRBJ2-7,14,CASGPGTDSYEQYF,TGTGCCAGCGGCCCCGGGACAGACTCCTACGAGCAGTACTTC
-,TRBV20-1,-,TRBJ2-7,11,CSGEEAFEQYF,TGCAGCGGAGAAGAGGCGTTCGAGCAGTACTTC
-,TRBV6-1,TRBD1,TRBJ2-7,15,CASRNAGTGAYEQYF,TGTGCCAGCAGAAACGCCGGGACAGGGGCCTACGAGCAGTACTTC
-,TRBV11-3,-,TRBJ2-2,14,CASSLDPVTGELFF,TGTGCCAGCAGCTTAGATCCTGTAACCGGGGAGCTGTTTTTT
-,TRBV7-9,TRBD1,TRBJ1-1,14,CSSSSGTGGTEAFF,TGTTCCAGCAGCTCCGGGACAGGGGGCACTGAAGCTTTCTTT
-,TRBV19,-,TRBJ1-5,13,CASSMAGGQPQHF,TGTGCCAGTAGTATGGCAGGAGGTCAGCCCCAGCATTTT
-,TRBV4-2,-,TRBJ1-4,14,CASGWAVPYEKLFF,TGTGCCAGCGGGTGGGCAGTTCCGTATGAAAAACTGTTTTTT
-,TRBV30,-,TRBJ1-4,12,CAGTGDDEKLFF,TGTGCCGGGACGGGGGATGATGAAAAACTGTTTTTT
-,TRBV7-3,-,TRBJ2-1,16,CASSPREGGSYNEQFF,TGTGCCAGCAGCCCCCGTGAGGGGGGGTCCTACAATGAGCAGTTCTTC
-,TRBV7-9,-,TRBJ2-2,15,CASQGRGRGTGELFF,TGTGCCAGCCAGGGCAGGGGCAGGGGAACCGGGGAGCTGTTTTTT
-,TRBV5-1,-,TRBJ2-1,16,CASSLSGNPTYNEQFF,TGCGCCAGCAGCTTATCAGGAAACCCAACCTACAATGAGCAGTTCTTC
-,TRBV6-8,-,TRBJ2-3,18,CASSYSLIRGSSTDTQYF,TGTGCCAGCAGTTACTCCCTTATCCGCGGATCTAGCACAGATACGCAGTATTTT
-,TRBV7-7,TRBD2,TRBJ2-5,15,CASSQSGGTQETQYF,TGTGCCAGCAGCCAGTCGGGGGGGACCCAAGAGACCCAGTACTTC
-,TRBV5-1,-,TRBJ2-1,15,CASSAGRGHYNEQFF,TGCGCCAGCAGCGCGGGGAGAGGCCACTACAATGAGCAGTTCTTC
-,TRBV4-2,TRBD1,TRBJ1-1,16,CASSQGHRGFGTEAFF,TGTGCCAGCAGCCAAGGTCACAGGGGTTTCGGCACTGAAGCTTTCTTT
-,TRBV13,TRBD2,TRBJ2-3,16,CASSLGAGGNTDTQYF,TGTGCCAGCAGCTTAGGTGCGGGGGGGAACACAGATACGCAGTATTTT
-,TRBV5-4,-,TRBJ2-2,15,CASSPGLTYTGELFF,TGTGCCAGCAGCCCCGGACTAACGTACACCGGGGAGCTGTTTTTT
-,TRBV5-1,-,TRBJ2-3,13,CASRETGSDTQYF,TGCGCCAGCAGAGAAACAGGTTCAGATACGCAGTATTTT
-,TRBV18,-,TRBJ2-7,12,CASSAGSYEQYF,TGTGCCAGCTCAGCAGGATCCTACGAGCAGTACTTC
-,TRBV28,-,TRBJ2-2,12,CASDTPTGELFF,TGTGCCAGCGACACTCCCACCGGGGAGCTGTTTTTT
-,TRBV18,TRBD1,TRBJ1-5,16,CASSPSQGARNQPQHF,TGTGCCAGCTCACCCTCACAGGGGGCGCGTAATCAGCCCCAGCATTTT
-,TRBV7-9,TRBD2,TRBJ2-1,15,CASTTRKRDYNEQFF,TGTGCCAGCACCACACGGAAGCGGGACTACAATGAGCAGTTCTTC
-,TRBV18,TRBD2,TRBJ2-3,17,CASSLLSGRALTDTQYF,TGTGCCAGCTCACTCCTAAGCGGGAGGGCCTTAACAGATACGCAGTATTTT
-,TRBV5-5,-,TRBJ2-1,14,CASSKLFSYNEQFF,TGTGCCAGCAGTAAACTTTTCTCCTACAATGAGCAGTTCTTC
-,TRBV29-1,TRBD2,TRBJ2-3,14,CSAPTSGGTDTQYF,TGCAGCGCCCCGACTAGCGGGGGCACAGATACGCAGTATTTT
few,TRBV2,TRBD1,TRBJ1-2,13,CASSEGDRVGYTF,TGTGCCAGCAGTGAAGGGGACAGGGTTGGCTACACCTTC
-,TRBV28,TRBD1,TRBJ1-2,14,CASSLLTGSYGYTF,TGTGCCAGCAGTTTACTGACAGGGTCCTATGGCTACACCTTC
-,TRBV27,-,TRBJ1-5,14,CASSFVASNQPQHF,TGTGCCAGCAGTTTCGTAGCTAGCAATCAGCCCCAGCATTTT
-,TRBV6-5,TRBD2,TRBJ2-7,14,CASGVSGPGGEQYF,TGTGCCAGCGGAGTTAGCGGACCGGGGGGAGAGCAGTACTTC
-,TRBV27,TRBD2,TRBJ2-3,19,CASSPTFGTSGGGTDTQYF,TGTGCCAGCAGTCCTACCTTCGGGACTAGCGGGGGAGGCACAGATACGCAGTATTTT
few,TRBV7-2,-,TRBJ2-2,15,CASSSRGPTTGELFF,TGTGCCAGCAGCTCACGCGGCCCTACCACCGGGGAGCTGTTTTTT
-,TRBV27,TRBD1,TRBJ1-5,18,CASRPYQGASYSNQPQHF,TGTGCCAGCAGGCCTTACCAGGGGGCCTCCTATAGCAATCAGCCCCAGCATTTT
few,TRBV29-1,-,TRBJ2-6,13,CSARDSGANVLTF,TGCAGCGCCAGGGACTCTGGGGCCAACGTCCTGACTTTC
-,TRBV5-1,TRBD1,TRBJ2-5,15,CASSQGQGHQETQYF,TGCGCCAGCAGCCAGGGACAGGGCCACCAAGAGACCCAGTACTTC
once,TRBV28,TRBD2,TRBJ2-1,14,CASSLGGTYNEQFF,TGTGCCAGCAGTTTGGGAGGGACTTACAATGAGCAGTTCTTC
-,TRBV5-4,TRBD2,TRBJ2-5,15,CASSGGGSWQETQYF,TGTGCCAGCAGCGGCGGCGGGAGTTGGCAAGAGACCCAGTACTTC
-,TRBV7-6,TRBD2,TRBJ2-1,17,CASSSPLAGGPHNEQFF,TGTGCCAGCAGCTCTCCCCTAGCGGGAGGGCCCCACAATGAGCAGTTCTTC
-,TRBV20-1,-,TRBJ1-2,11,CSARGAYGYTF,TGCAGTGCTAGAGGGGCTTATGGCTACACCTTC
-,TRBV11-2,-,TRBJ1-1,14,CASRRTAMNTEAFF,TGTGCCAGCAGAAGGACAGCAATGAACACTGAAGCTTTCTTT